The rows below give T cell receptor beta chains drawn from one sample of a study of early T cells in non-severe SARS-CoV-2 infection. In TCRdb, the 5' RACE reads were re-called with MiXCR into one record per CDR3 protein. The data contain around 81,000 distinct CDR3 sequences, roughly 13% of them singletons. The sequencing sample was made of whole blood. The receptors shown here come from an adult who was a healthcare worker with PCR-confirmed SARS-CoV-2 infection or an uninfected control (not recorded which). The CDR3 runs from the conserved cysteine through the conserved F or W. A D gene is named only where the DNA matches it firmly. Size tells how often a clone was seen (once, few, many) or the class of an expanded clone, and some rows leave it out.

D: -
J: TRBJ2-7
V: TRBV6-5
size: -
CDR3: CASTSDTRREQYF
DNA: TGTGCCAGCACCTCGGACACGAGGCGCGAGCAGTACTTC

D: TRBD1
J: TRBJ1-4
V: TRBV28
size: few
CDR3: CASSRYRGQEKLFF
DNA: TGTGCCAGCAGTCGATACAGGGGGCAAGAAAAACTGTTTTTT

D: -
J: TRBJ1-1
V: TRBV29-1
size: few
CDR3: CSVTKQKNTEAFF
DNA: TGCAGCGTTACAAAGCAGAAGAACACTGAAGCTTTCTTT

D: -
J: TRBJ2-3
V: TRBV20-1
size: few
CDR3: CSARVTDTQYF
DNA: TGCAGTGCCAGAGTTACAGATACGCAGTATTTT

D: -
J: TRBJ2-3
V: TRBV13
size: -
CDR3: CASSFSDIADTQYF
DNA: TGTGCCAGCAGCTTCAGCGATATCGCAGATACGCAGTATTTT

D: -
J: TRBJ2-3
V: TRBV11-2
size: -
CDR3: CASSLRSFVDTQYF
DNA: TGTGCCAGCAGCTTAAGATCTTTCGTAGATACGCAGTATTTT

D: -
J: TRBJ1-1
V: TRBV11-3
size: few
CDR3: CASSATVNTEAFF
DNA: TGTGCCAGCAGTGCGACAGTGAACACTGAAGCTTTCTTT

D: -
J: TRBJ2-7
V: TRBV27
size: few
CDR3: CASSLGPRYEQYF
DNA: TGTGCCAGCAGTTTGGGTCCCCGCTACGAGCAGTACTTC

D: TRBD1
J: TRBJ1-4
V: TRBV5-1
size: few
CDR3: CASSRGQPNEKLFF
DNA: TGCGCCAGCAGCCGGGGACAGCCTAATGAAAAACTGTTTTTT

D: TRBD2
J: TRBJ2-7
V: TRBV20-1
size: -
CDR3: CSARGSPAGGPSEQYF
DNA: TGCAGTGCTAGGGGATCCCCAGCGGGGGGGCCGAGTGAGCAGTACTTC

D: TRBD1
J: TRBJ1-5
V: TRBV6-2/TRBV6-3
size: few
CDR3: CASLDRVGQPQHF
DNA: TGTGCCAGCCTGGACAGGGTAGGCCAGCCCCAGCATTTT

D: -
J: TRBJ2-5
V: TRBV6-2/TRBV6-3
size: many
CDR3: CASSFGASETQYF
DNA: TGTGCCAGCAGTTTTGGGGCTTCTGAGACCCAGTACTTC

D: -
J: TRBJ1-6
V: TRBV30
size: few
CDR3: CAWAPRSDSPLHF
DNA: TGTGCCTGGGCACCCAGGTCGGATTCACCCCTCCACTTT

D: -
J: TRBJ2-3
V: TRBV29-1
size: -
CDR3: CSVLPTDTQYF
DNA: TGCAGCGTCCTCCCCACAGATACGCAGTATTTT

D: TRBD1
J: TRBJ2-7
V: TRBV20-1
size: -
CDR3: CSANGQGSYEQYF
DNA: TGCAGTGCTAACGGACAGGGGAGCTACGAGCAGTACTTC

D: -
J: TRBJ2-1
V: TRBV5-5
size: few
CDR3: CASSLVWLGEQFF
DNA: TGTGCCAGCAGCTTGGTTTGGCTGGGTGAGCAGTTCTTC

D: TRBD2
J: TRBJ2-3
V: TRBV20-1
size: -
CDR3: CSASSGGTQYF
DNA: TGCAGTGCAAGTAGCGGGGGGACGCAGTATTTT

D: TRBD1
J: TRBJ2-7
V: TRBV5-1
size: few
CDR3: CASRRTGYEQYF
DNA: TGCGCCAGCAGGAGGACAGGCTACGAGCAGTACTTC

D: TRBD2
J: TRBJ2-2
V: TRBV20-1
size: few
CDR3: CSARDRGAGGTGELFF
DNA: TGCAGTGCTAGAGATCGCGGCGCGGGGGGCACCGGGGAGCTGTTTTTT

D: -
J: TRBJ1-4
V: TRBV5-1
size: once
CDR3: CASSLDRTNEKLFF
DNA: TGCGCCAGCAGCTTAGACAGAACTAATGAAAAACTGTTTTTT

D: -
J: TRBJ2-7
V: TRBV29-1
size: once
CDR3: CSVESGADEQYF
DNA: TGCAGCGTTGAATCTGGGGCCGACGAGCAGTACTTC

D: TRBD2
J: TRBJ2-1
V: TRBV10-3
size: -
CDR3: CAISAPGGYYNEQFF
DNA: TGTGCCATCAGCGCCCCGGGGGGTTACTACAATGAGCAGTTCTTC